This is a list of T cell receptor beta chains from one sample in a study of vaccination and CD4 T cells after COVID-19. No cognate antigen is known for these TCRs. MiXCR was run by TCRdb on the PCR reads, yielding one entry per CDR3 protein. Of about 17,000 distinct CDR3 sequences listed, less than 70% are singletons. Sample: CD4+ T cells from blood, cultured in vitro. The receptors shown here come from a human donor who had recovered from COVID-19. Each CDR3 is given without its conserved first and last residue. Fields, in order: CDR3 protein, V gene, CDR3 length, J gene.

CDR3: ASSFNAGQETQY
V: TRBV7-2
length: 12
J: TRBJ2-5

CDR3: ASNSHRGWTGELF
V: TRBV6-2/TRBV6-3
length: 13
J: TRBJ2-2

CDR3: ASSTTGVSGNTIY
V: TRBV7-9
length: 13
J: TRBJ1-3

CDR3: ASSLGVRGSYQPQH
V: TRBV7-8
length: 14
J: TRBJ1-5

CDR3: ASSLAGVRYEQY
V: TRBV7-8
length: 12
J: TRBJ2-7

CDR3: ASSFTPGGNTEAF
V: TRBV6-5
length: 13
J: TRBJ1-1

CDR3: ASSFWGASQETQY
V: TRBV7-9
length: 13
J: TRBJ2-5

CDR3: ASSSLNGYTAPQH
V: TRBV28
length: 13
J: TRBJ1-5

CDR3: SATPGQGAGGYT
V: TRBV20-1
length: 12
J: TRBJ1-2

CDR3: ASSFPAAGVVYEQY
V: TRBV7-9
length: 14
J: TRBJ2-7

CDR3: ASSQDIDRGDYGYT
V: TRBV4-3
length: 14
J: TRBJ1-2

CDR3: SARDLKQGVGRGYT
V: TRBV20-1
length: 14
J: TRBJ1-2

CDR3: ASSLSGGPFGETQY
V: TRBV7-8
length: 14
J: TRBJ2-5

CDR3: SVRDSSGANVLT
V: TRBV29-1
length: 12
J: TRBJ2-6

CDR3: SATENYGYT
V: TRBV20-1
length: 9
J: TRBJ1-2

CDR3: ASSEDHLSGRAGYT
V: TRBV6-1
length: 14
J: TRBJ1-2

CDR3: ASTLGGGEQF
V: TRBV6-1
length: 10
J: TRBJ2-1

CDR3: ASSKAGQFWEQY
V: TRBV21-1
length: 12
J: TRBJ2-7

CDR3: ASSRLTVGELF
V: TRBV7-6
length: 11
J: TRBJ2-2

CDR3: ASSQDDRGTGELF
V: TRBV4-1
length: 13
J: TRBJ2-2

CDR3: SAPGPTGTGELF
V: TRBV20-1
length: 12
J: TRBJ2-2

CDR3: ATSRGDREETQY
V: TRBV15
length: 12
J: TRBJ2-5

CDR3: ASSGYGLDIQY
V: TRBV2
length: 11
J: TRBJ2-4

CDR3: AIHRVDTEAF
V: TRBV6-1
length: 10
J: TRBJ1-1

CDR3: SASLAHGGWEQY
V: TRBV20-1
length: 12
J: TRBJ2-7

CDR3: ASTMVQGMTEAF
V: TRBV19
length: 12
J: TRBJ1-1

CDR3: ASSEQVLGLADTQY
V: TRBV6-1
length: 14
J: TRBJ2-3

CDR3: ASRRRHPDYEQY
V: TRBV19
length: 12
J: TRBJ2-7

CDR3: ASSSRGSGETQY
V: TRBV5-1
length: 12
J: TRBJ2-5

CDR3: SAGDDQDTQY
V: TRBV20-1
length: 10
J: TRBJ2-3

CDR3: ASSQVYEQY
V: TRBV7-8
length: 9
J: TRBJ2-7

CDR3: ASSQGLAASTDTQY
V: TRBV5-1
length: 14
J: TRBJ2-3

CDR3: ASSGGLAGGQEQY
V: TRBV2
length: 13
J: TRBJ2-7

CDR3: AWSVRSRVSSYEQY
V: TRBV30
length: 14
J: TRBJ2-7

CDR3: SARDLYVGATYEQY
V: TRBV20-1
length: 14
J: TRBJ2-7

CDR3: AWSLTENQPQH
V: TRBV30
length: 11
J: TRBJ1-5

CDR3: SAGTADRAKINT
V: TRBV20-1
length: 12
J: TRBJ1-2

CDR3: ASSIAGYGELF
V: TRBV19
length: 11
J: TRBJ2-2

CDR3: ASSTRQLIYGYT
V: TRBV12-3/TRBV12-4
length: 12
J: TRBJ1-2